This TCR beta chain comes out of a study of blood T cells in healthy people across ages. Study conclusions and caveats: Estimated diversity, derived from one million T cells, was regarded as an underestimate.

A J-beta primer mix and a sample-barcoded 5' primer were used in a second PCR of roughly 6 to 11 cycles. TCRdb redid the calling of the 5' RACE reads with MiXCR, one entry per CDR3 protein. Of 800,000 or so distinct CDR3 sequences listed, approximately 59% are singletons. Concerning this clonotype: Its antigen is currently unknown.

The sequence came from a man aged 25 to 40 in good health. The sequencing sample was made of blood.

As DNA, the CDR3 is TGTGCCAGCAGCCCCGGGGACAGCCTCTATGGCTACACCTTC. Its protein product is CASSPGDSLYGYTF. V and J are TRBV5-5 and TRBJ1-2; 7 bases agree with TRBD1. The CDR3 is made up of 14 amino acids. V lost 4 bases to trimming and J lost 4 bases; unmatched junction nucleotides: 7. The germline V gene has CDR1 SGHKS and CDR2 YYEKEE (reference sequence).